This TCR beta chain was captured by sequencing in a study of T cell responses to AZD1222 COVID-19 vaccine. Whole-study findings and limits: Nearly half of spike-specific TCRs reportedly target variant regions that are unmutated in the B.1.351 and B.1.1.7 variants. In a largely white British group with more females than males, clonal diversity was possibly underestimated.

The CDR3 has 17 amino acids. The V and J ends lost 0 bases and 1 base respectively, with 13 bases between them. Germline CDR1 is LGHNA and CDR2 is YSLEER. Profiled with immunoSEQ multiplex PCR; TCRdb holds only in-frame clones, not every one. The sample has some 140,000 clones; roughly 91% are singletons. As concerns this clone: Its antigen is as yet unknown.

The origin of this receptor is an adult who received the AZD1222 COVID-19 vaccine. V gene TRBV4-3 combines with J gene TRBJ1-3; D is uncertain. Sequenced here: peripheral blood, sampled 28 days after the second AZD1222 dose. CDR3 amino acids: CASSQDIPLGSGNTIYF. The CDR3 DNA sequence: TGCGCCAGCAGCCAAGATATCCCCTTGGGGTCTGGAAACACCATATATTTT.